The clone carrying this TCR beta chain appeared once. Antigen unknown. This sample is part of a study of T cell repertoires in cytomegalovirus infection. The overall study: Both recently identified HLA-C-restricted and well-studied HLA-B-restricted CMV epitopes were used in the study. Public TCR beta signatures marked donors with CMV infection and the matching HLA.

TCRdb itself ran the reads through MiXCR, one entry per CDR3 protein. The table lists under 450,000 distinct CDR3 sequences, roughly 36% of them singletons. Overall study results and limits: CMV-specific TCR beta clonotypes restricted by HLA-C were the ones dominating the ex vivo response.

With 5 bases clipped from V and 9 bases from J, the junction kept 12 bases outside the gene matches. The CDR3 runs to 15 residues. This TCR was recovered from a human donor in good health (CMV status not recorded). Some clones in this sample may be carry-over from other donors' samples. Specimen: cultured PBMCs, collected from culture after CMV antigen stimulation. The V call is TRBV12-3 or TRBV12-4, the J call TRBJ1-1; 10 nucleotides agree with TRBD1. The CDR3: CASSTGQGGLAKAFF. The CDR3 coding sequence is TGTGCCAGCAGTACCGGACAGGGGGGGTTAGCTAAAGCTTTCTTT.